This is a list of T cell receptor beta chains from one sample in a study of CXCR3-negative and CXCR3-positive naive CD8 T cells. With the 5' RACE reads reprocessed, TCRdb shows one record per CDR3 protein and no DNA. In all, the sample yields roughly 110,000 distinct CDR3 sequences. The sample consisted of naive CXCR3+ CD8+ T cells from blood. The receptors here all came from a human donor in good health. Some clones in this sample may be carry-over from other donors' samples. Each CDR3 is given with its conserved first and last residue.

v_gene,j_gene,CDR3aa
TRBV6-1,TRBJ2-7,CASSEDEGSKYLPSYEQYF
TRBV5-5,TRBJ1-1,CASSLEGGLWAEAFF
TRBV11-3,TRBJ2-3,CASSGKGVDDSGVADTQYF
TRBV7-6,TRBJ2-7,CASSQGDREQYF
TRBV28,TRBJ1-1,CASSYAHNTEAFF
TRBV2,TRBJ2-7,CASSEETGVAYEQYF
TRBV2,TRBJ2-7,CASSAWDRDYEQYF
TRBV6-5,TRBJ2-3,CASSYGGDTDTQYF
TRBV6-5,TRBJ2-5,CASSYRPPLFQETQYF
TRBV11-2,TRBJ2-1,CASSSYSSGLYNEQFF
TRBV3-1,TRBJ2-1,CASSQTAVDNEQFF
TRBV7-6,TRBJ2-1,CASSLSAGGPLYNEQFF
TRBV19,TRBJ2-7,CASSMWDTEQYF
TRBV27,TRBJ2-2,CASSFDSGQGTSTGELFF
TRBV7-2,TRBJ2-1,CASSVGQGNEQFF
TRBV10-2,TRBJ2-2,CASSGTPNTGELFF
TRBV12-3/TRBV12-4,TRBJ2-7,CASSFVIEGEQYF
TRBV27,TRBJ2-5,CASSPNQETQYF
TRBV15,TRBJ2-1,CATSRDLVAGGPYNEQFF
TRBV19,TRBJ2-1,CASSSTSFNEQFF
TRBV29-1,TRBJ2-7,CSVDIGGSAGEQYF
TRBV4-3,TRBJ2-3,CASSQDLTSGGATDTQYF
TRBV25-1,TRBJ2-7,CASSGGTGLASHEQYF
TRBV12-3/TRBV12-4,TRBJ2-2,CASSPAGELFF
TRBV12-3/TRBV12-4,TRBJ2-1,CASSGDSFYNEQFF
TRBV20-1,TRBJ1-2,CSARVDYGYTF
TRBV2,TRBJ2-5,CASSERRETQYF
TRBV28,TRBJ2-7,CATRLTSSYEQYF
TRBV4-1,TRBJ1-1,CASSQDVMNTEAFF
TRBV4-3,TRBJ2-1,CASSQDRASGGGEQFF
TRBV21-1,TRBJ1-5,CASSKAGQVKSQPQHF
TRBV13,TRBJ1-2,CAIGTEGGYTF
TRBV3-1,TRBJ2-7,CASSQVVGYEQYF
TRBV9,TRBJ2-6,CASGPSGQPSSGANVLTF
TRBV7-8,TRBJ2-2,CASRPGQDLNTGELFF
TRBV7-2,TRBJ2-7,CASSSGIRDWPYEQYF
TRBV28,TRBJ1-1,CASTMEVNTEAFF
TRBV29-1,TRBJ2-1,CSVGGAYNEQFF
TRBV6-5,TRBJ1-1,CASSYSVMGVGTEAFF
TRBV7-9,TRBJ2-5,CASSLDPRETQYF
TRBV28,TRBJ2-2,CASNPLGQPNTGELFF
TRBV12-3/TRBV12-4,TRBJ1-1,CASSFAVGGHTEAFF
TRBV5-4,TRBJ2-7,CASSLIAGGSYEQYF
TRBV15,TRBJ2-5,CATSRGADQETQYF
TRBV10-2,TRBJ2-7,CASSERSVNEQYF
TRBV29-1,TRBJ2-7,CSVEDQDYEQYF
TRBV7-8,TRBJ1-1,CASSSNRGGGIRENAEAFF
TRBV7-8,TRBJ2-7,CASSLGRGGYEQYF
TRBV27,TRBJ1-6,CASTQTGVYNSPLHF
TRBV29-1,TRBJ2-7,CSVVTGSGEQYF
TRBV29-1,TRBJ2-3,CSPGGSGADTQYF
TRBV28,TRBJ2-3,CASVAGRWTTQYF
TRBV12-3/TRBV12-4,TRBJ1-2,CASSIGTGYGYTF
TRBV7-9,TRBJ1-2,CASSLVSTGNGYTF
TRBV6-5,TRBJ2-3,CASRPRDSEMDTQYF
TRBV29-1,TRBJ2-7,CSVGTASSYEQYF